The clone carrying this T cell receptor beta chain has just a few counts. This entry comes from a study of blood T cells in healthy people across ages. Then a second PCR, running about 7 to 11 cycles, was carried out with a sample-barcoded 5' primer and a J-beta primer mix. TCRdb used MiXCR to reprocess the 5' RACE reads, holding one entry per CDR3 protein. The sample includes 1.5 million or so distinct CDR3 sequences, approximately 38% of them seen just once. Trimming took off 5 bases at V and 1 base at J, with 14 bases between the two ends. The CDR3 is 15 amino acids. Germline V gene data show CDR1 as SGHTA and CDR2 as FQGNSA.

The sequencing input was blood. The chain is built from TRBV7-2 and TRBJ1-1; D is unclear. This sequence originates from a woman under 30 in good health. The CDR3 DNA follows: TGTGCCAGCAGCCCTCTCCGCATTAGGAACACTGAAGCTTTCTTT. It yields the protein CASSPLRIRNTEAFF.